The rows below give T cell receptor beta chains drawn from one sample of a study of cytomegalovirus exposure and HLA in healthy donors. Sequenced by immunoSEQ multiplex PCR; TCRdb stores in-frame clones only, minus some. Of more than 200,000 clones listed, 65% to 90% were seen once; the top ten hold 1.4%. The sample consisted of PBMCs. The receptors stem from a girl aged 10-17 years in good health and CMV-seronegative. CDR3s include the opening cysteine and the closing phenylalanine or tryptophan.

TRBV19,CASSIFGGAFF
TRBV18,CASSPGAGGPGEQYF
TRBV6-5,CASSTTWDTQYF
TRBV5-6,CASSVPSSYNEQFF
TRBV27,CASRGETNYGYTF
TRBV4-2,CASSQGRAGYTF
TRBV7-9,CASSRWDRGNEKLFF
TRBV30,CAWSVGPPQPQHF
TRBV19,CASQGWEKLFF
TRBV28,CASSLSAGLRETQYF
TRBV4-2,CASSQASGGGAQETQYF
TRBV19,CASSLQWGVVKNIQYF
TRBV4-1,CASSQEALRSGAYNEQFF
TRBV4-3,CASSQDGAATNYGYTF
TRBV18,CASSRAVVNQPQHF
TRBV28,CASRGGQMNTEAFF
TRBV2,CASQQDNSNQPQHF
TRBV18,CASSPREGSGNTIYF
TRBV7-9,CASRTQGSSGNTIYF
TRBV5-4,CASSRDSTSLNEQFF
TRBV5-4,CASRSGTSSYEQYF
TRBV9,CASSVGASIYEQYF
TRBV30,CAWKTRDRGLNGYTF
TRBV5-1,CASALSPSSLTDTQYF
TRBV18,CASSPGQGGYYDGYTF
TRBV19,CASTAAMSYTDTQYF
TRBV5-3,CARSLGTSGSHNEQFF
TRBV2,CASSGTGFFSSPLHF
TRBV5-1,CASSLDQGSRTDTQYF
TRBV5-1,CASSYRAGSESYEQFF
TRBV6-5,CASSYAGTGVKETQYF
TRBV25-1,CASSLAGGTDTQYF